Presented here are 32 T cell receptor beta chains from one specimen sequenced in a study of Ad26.COV2.S vaccination and SARS-CoV-2 variants. The sample's treatment: around 19 received Ad26.COV2.S at low or high dose, single or two shots; about 5 received placebo; per-sample allocation not given. Sampling happened 63 days after the first vaccine or placebo injection. Assay used: immunoSEQ multiplex PCR; TCRdb lists only in-frame clones, some missing. Among roughly 500,000 clones listed, about 83% were seen once. The sequencing here drew on peripheral blood, taken in a trial of Ad26.COV2.S vaccine versus placebo. All receptors derive from a person between 18 and 65 years old who received the Ad26.COV2.S COVID-19 vaccine or a placebo.

This rearrangement joins TRBV4-2 to TRBJ1-3, with a possible D match to TRBD1 (5 bases). In germline, CDR1 is LGHNA, CDR2 YNFKEQ. This CDR3 spans 15 amino acids. Trimming shortened V by 1 base and J by 3 bases, and 10 bases separated the two germline ends. The CDR3 spells CASSQASGGGNTIYF. In DNA, the CDR3 is TGTGCCAGCAGCCAAGCATCCGGGGGTGGAAACACCATATATTTT.

CDR3 sequence: CASSQVRDQPQHF. For the CDR3, the DNA is TGTGCCAGCAGCCAAGTTCGAGATCAGCCCCAGCATTTT. The rearrangement joins TRBV3-1 (or the pseudogene TRBV3-2) to TRBJ1-5; D is unresolved. V was clipped by 1 base and J by 5 bases, with 6 bases between them. CDR1 LGHDT and CDR2 YNNKEL come from the germline V gene (reference sequence). This CDR3 is built from 13 residues.

This clone was seen only once. V gene TRBV19 combines with J gene TRBJ2-5, with D perhaps TRBD2 (5 bases). The CDR3 sequence is 15 residues long. Germline V gene lookup returns CDR1 LNHDA and CDR2 SQIVND (reference sequence). Trimming removed 3 bases at V and 5 bases at J, with 16 bases between. The CDR3 spells CASSMFSRGWETQYF. The CDR3 nucleotides read TGTGCCAGTAGTATGTTTTCTCGAGGGTGGGAGACCCAGTACTTC.

This sequence joins TRBV27 and TRBJ2-7, with a weak D call TRBD1 (5 bases). The germline CDR1 and CDR2 sequences are MNHEY and SMNVEV (reference sequence). The CDR3 consists of 13 residues. V lost 6 bases, J lost 3 bases, and 12 bases lay in between. The CDR3 loop is CASRVWGRYEQYF. DNA of the CDR3: TGTGCCAGCAGAGTTTGGGGCCGCTACGAGCAGTACTTC.

The chain recombines TRBV11-1 with TRBJ2-1; 11 nucleotides align to TRBD1. Germline V lookup: CDR1 SGHAT, CDR2 FQDESV (reference sequence). Trimming took 8 bases from V and 4 from J; bases not matched to a gene: 10. The CDR3 runs 16 residues. CDR3 in amino acids: CASCPRTGGFYNEQFF. CDR3 nucleotide sequence: TGTGCCAGCTGCCCTAGGACAGGGGGCTTTTACAATGAGCAGTTCTTC.

In regard to this clone: Other DNA sequences in this specimen translate into the identical CDR3. The chain links TRBV11-2 to TRBJ2-5; D call uncertain. CDR1 is SGHAT and CDR2 is FQNNGV in the germline V gene. The germline V and J ends were trimmed by 0 bases and 5 bases, with 10 bases remaining between them. The CDR3 contains 14 residues. The CDR3 protein is CASSLDRGRETQYF. CDR3 sequence (DNA): TGTGCCAGCAGCTTAGATCGCGGTAGGGAGACCCAGTACTTC. The whole variable domain, remainder taken from reference TRBV11-2 and TRBJ2-5, is EAGVAQSPRYKIIEKRQSVAFWCNPISGHATLYWYQQILGQGPKLLIQFQNNGVVDDSQLPKDRFSAERLKGVDSTLKIQPAKLEDSAVYLCASSLDRGRETQYFGPGTRLLVL.

This chain connects TRBV6-5 to TRBJ2-7; 7 bases align to TRBD2. V trimming: 7 bases; J trimming: 2 bases; junction bases outside the gene matches: 11. Germline CDR1 reads MNHEY; CDR2 reads SVGAGI. This CDR3 comprises 15 residues. The chain's CDR3 is CASTPGGRSTYEQYF. Written as DNA, the CDR3 is TGTGCCAGCACCCCGGGGGGACGGTCGACCTACGAGCAGTACTTC.

The chain carries TRBV2 and TRBJ2-2; D uncertain. Between the trimmed V and J ends, which lost 11 bases and 5 bases, there was a span of 18 bases. CDR1 is SNHLY, CDR2 FYNNEI, per germline. The CDR3 has 14 residues. The CDR3 DNA follows: TGTGCCTCAGCACATATCCGACGAACCGGGGAGCTGTTTTTT. Translating gives CASAHIRRTGELFF.

This sequence joins TRBV14 and TRBJ1-3; no clear D. The CDR3 length is 15 residues. In germline, CDR1 is SGHDN, CDR2 FVKESK. Trimming cost V 1 base and J 4 bases, with 11 bases left between them. CDR3 in DNA: TGTGCCAGCAGCCAAGGATGGGGTACGGGAAACACCATATATTTT. Amino acid sequence: CASSQGWGTGNTIYF.

The chain uses TRBV9 and TRBJ2-7; 14 positions match TRBD2. The J segment lost 5 bases and the V segment lost 3 bases, leaving 7 bases of the junction unmatched. CDR1 is SGDLS, CDR2 YYNGEE, per germline. The CDR3 is 16 amino acids. CDR3 loop: CASSAGTSGSFHEQYF. The CDR3 bases are TGTGCCAGCAGCGCAGGGACTAGCGGGAGTTTCCACGAGCAGTACTTC.

The chain couples TRBV12-3 or TRBV12-4 to TRBJ1-1, with 9 bases identical to TRBD1. This CDR3 region has 13 residues. The V and J ends lost 7 bases and 7 bases, in that order; junction bases with no gene match: 7. CDR3 sequence reads: CASTVDRGGEAFF. The CDR3 coding sequence is TGTGCCAGCACCGTGGACAGGGGTGGTGAAGCTTTCTTT.

This clone has a count of ten or more. CDR3 sequence reads: CASSRGTVSTDTQYF. The CDR3 DNA follows: TGCGCCAGCAGCCGCGGGACAGTAAGCACAGATACGCAGTATTTT. The chain recombines TRBV4-1 with TRBJ2-3, with D perhaps TRBD1 (7 bases). From germline, CDR1 is MGHRA and CDR2 YSYEKL. Trimming took 4 bases from V and 0 from J, leaving 11 bases between them. The CDR3 consists of 15 residues.

The chain employs TRBV5-6 and TRBJ2-4; D ambiguous. The CDR3 contains 16 residues. With 4 bases removed from V and 1 base from J, the gap between germline ends came to 15 bases. Germline CDR1 is SGHDT and CDR2 is YYEEEE. This CDR3 reads CASSPKAVRAKNIQYF. The CDR3 region has the DNA TGTGCCAGCAGCCCGAAAGCCGTTAGGGCCAAAAACATTCAGTACTTC.

The chain employs TRBV5-6 and TRBJ1-3; D call uncertain. CDR3 length: 14 amino acids. Trimming shortened V by 3 bases and J by 0 bases, and 7 bases separated the two germline ends. Germline CDR1 and CDR2: SGHDT and YYEEEE. DNA of the CDR3: TGTGCCAGCAGCTGGGGTGGCTCTGGAAACACCATATATTTT. Protein sequence: CASSWGGSGNTIYF.

The chain has TRBV28 and TRBJ2-7, with TRBD2 matching 7 bases. V was clipped by 7 bases and J by 5 bases; unmatched bases: 14. Germline V CDR1 and CDR2: MDHEN, SYDVKM. The CDR3 runs to 15 residues. The CDR3 reads CASTPGGGRPHEQYF. CDR3 coding DNA: TGTGCCAGCACTCCTGGGGGAGGGCGCCCCCACGAGCAGTACTTC.

This clone has a handful of counts. The DNA for the CDR3 is TGCAGTGCTAGAGATCAGCCCATGGACACCTTC. It codes for CSARDQPMDTF. The V and J genes are TRBV20-1 and TRBJ1-2; D is ambiguous. Trimming cost V 0 bases and J 12 bases, with 11 bases left between them. CDR3 size: 11 residues. From germline, CDR1 is DFQATT and CDR2 SNEGSKA (reference sequence).

The J gene is TRBJ1-1, the V gene TRBV9; 8 bases are a match to TRBD1. CDR1 and CDR2 from the germline V gene are SGDLS and YYNGEE. V shed 1 base and J 0 bases; nucleotides not matched to a gene: 11. The CDR3 runs to 18 residues. Here the CDR3 reads CASSVRTGLGEMNTEAFF. The CDR3 DNA reads TGTGCCAGCAGCGTACGGACAGGGCTGGGGGAAATGAACACTGAAGCTTTCTTT.

The rearrangement uses TRBV19 and TRBJ1-3; no clear D gene. Germline V gene data show CDR1 as LNHDA and CDR2 as SQIVND (reference sequence). Trimming removed 6 bases from V and 4 bases from J, with 10 bases in between. This CDR3 comprises 13 residues. The CDR3 DNA reads TGTGCCAGTAGCGGAGCCGCGGGAAACACCATATATTTT. Translating it yields CASSGAAGNTIYF.

J is TRBJ1-5 and V is TRBV15; D might be TRBD1 (5 bases). This CDR3 is 15 amino acids long. The V gene lost 5 bases and the J gene lost 1 base, with 12 bases spanning the gap. Germline loops: CDR1 LNHNV, CDR2 YYDKDF (reference sequence). This CDR3 reads CATSQGRGSNQPQHF. In DNA, the CDR3 is TGTGCCACCAGCCAAGGACGGGGGAGCAATCAGCCCCAGCATTTT.

The chain uses TRBV9 and TRBJ1-1, with 9 bases fitting TRBD1. J was trimmed by 0 bases and V by 3 bases; bases with no gene match: 3. This CDR3 is built from 15 residues. CDR1 is SGDLS and CDR2 is YYNGEE in the germline V gene. CDR3 residues: CASSAQGALNTEAFF. CDR3 nucleotide sequence: TGTGCCAGCAGCGCACAGGGGGCTCTGAACACTGAAGCTTTCTTT. The variable domain in full, completed from reference TRBV9 and TRBJ1-1, reads DSGVTQTPKHLITATGQRVTLRCSPRSGDLSVYWYQQSLDQGLQFLIQYYNGEERAKGNILERFSAQQFPDLHSELNLSSLELGDSALYFCASSAQGALNTEAFFGQGTRLTVV.

The chain employs TRBV25-1 and TRBJ1-2, with 7 nucleotides matching TRBD1. Germline V gives CDR1 MGHDK, CDR2 SYGVNS. Trimming removed 2 bases from V and 3 bases from J; junction bases left unmatched: 3. This CDR3 has 14 residues. The CDR3 loop is CASSEGGGYYGYTF. Written as DNA, the CDR3 is TGTGCCAGCAGTGAAGGAGGGGGCTACTATGGCTACACCTTC.

The chain links TRBV7-2 to TRBJ1-6; TRBD1 might be the D (6 bases). The CDR3 sequence is 14 residues long. From germline, CDR1 is SGHTA and CDR2 FQGNSA. V was pared by 1 base and J by 9 bases, with 10 bases between. This CDR3 reads CASSLGGGGSPLHF. The CDR3 DNA is TGTGCCAGCAGCTTAGGAGGGGGAGGTTCACCCCTCCACTTT.

The chain couples TRBV5-1 to TRBJ2-1; a weak D match, TRBD2 (6 bases). The V gene's germline CDR1 is SGHRS and CDR2 YFSETQ. With 2 bases removed from V and 6 bases from J, the gap between germline ends came to 12 bases. The CDR3 consists of 14 residues. CDR3 sequence (DNA): TGCGCCAGCAGCTTTGTCGACGGGAGCAATGAGCAGTTCTTC. Protein: CASSFVDGSNEQFF.

This chain uses TRBV30 with TRBJ2-1, with a weak D call TRBD1 (5 bases). The germline CDR1 and CDR2 sequences are GTSNPN and SVGIG (reference sequence). The CDR3 is 14 amino acids. V lost 2 bases, J lost 4 bases, and 12 bases lay in between. DNA of the CDR3: TGTGCCTGGAGTAAACAGGCCCGTTACAATGAGCAGTTCTTC. Translated: CAWSKQARYNEQFF.

This rearrangement joins TRBV30 to TRBJ1-4, with TRBD1 identical over 9 bases. The CDR3 is made up of 13 amino acids. V trimming: 8 bases; J trimming: 6 bases; junction bases outside the gene matches: 7. Germline V CDR1 and CDR2: GTSNPN, SVGIG (reference sequence). The CDR3 DNA reads TGTGCCCGGGGCCGGGACAGGGATGAAAAACTGTTTTTT. Translation gives CARGRDRDEKLFF.

The CDR3 protein is CAWSSGPGQPQHF. CDR3 sequence (DNA): TGTGCCTGGAGCTCCGGACCGGGTCAGCCCCAGCATTTT. The rearrangement uses TRBV30 and TRBJ1-5, with D hard to call. This CDR3 region has 13 residues. Germline values: CDR1 GTSNPN, CDR2 SVGIG (reference sequence). Deletions cut 3 bases from V and 6 bases from J, with 12 bases between. The full variable domain, rest sourced from reference TRBV30 and TRBJ1-5, is SQTIHQWPATLVQPVGSPLSLECTVEGTSNPNLYWYRQAAGRGLQLLFYSVGIGQISSEVPQNLSASRPQDRQFILSSKKLLLSDSGFYLCAWSSGPGQPQHFGDGTRLSIL.

This clone was counted only a few times. The V gene is TRBV6-6, the J gene TRBJ1-5; a possible D gene is TRBD1 (6 bases). The CDR3 spans 15 residues. Germline CDR1 is MNHNY and CDR2 is SVGAGI (reference sequence). V shed 7 bases and J shed 9 bases, with 22 bases lying between them. CDR3 region: CASTGAAPQGGPQHF. CDR3 coding DNA: TGTGCCAGCACGGGGGCGGCCCCCCAAGGAGGGCCCCAGCATTTT.

The chain joins TRBV5-4 to TRBJ2-3, with D maybe TRBD1 (6 bases). This CDR3 contains 14 residues. Trimming cost V 5 bases and J 0 bases, with 10 bases left between them. In germline, CDR1 is SGHNT, CDR2 YYREEE (reference sequence). The CDR3 protein is CASRRDISTDTQYF. The DNA for the CDR3 is TGTGCCAGCAGACGGGACATTAGCACAGATACGCAGTATTTT.

This clone was seen ten or more times. The CDR3 region has the DNA TGCGCCAGCAGCTTGGGGACCACGAGGACAGGGATGAACACTGAAGCTTTCTTT. Translated: CASSLGTTRTGMNTEAFF. The V gene is TRBV5-1, the J gene TRBJ1-1; 8 bases fit TRBD1. The V gene's germline CDR1 is SGHRS and CDR2 YFSETQ. The CDR3 consists of 18 residues. Germline trimming cut 0 bases from V and 0 bases from J; bases unmatched to any gene: 10.

The chain carries TRBV30 and TRBJ1-6, with TRBD1 as a possible D gene (6 bases). Trimming took off 6 bases at V and 9 bases at J, with 18 bases between the two ends. Germline V gene sequence: CDR1 GTSNPN, CDR2 SVGIG (reference sequence). The CDR3 loop spans 14 amino acids. In DNA, the CDR3 is TGTGCCTGCAGAAACAGGGCTGGCGGTTCACCCCTCCACTTT. Protein product: CACRNRAGGSPLHF.

This sequence joins TRBV6-1 and TRBJ2-3; tentatively, D is TRBD1 or TRBD2 (5 bases each). The CDR3 runs to 15 residues. The ends were cut back, 2 bases at V and 1 base at J, with 10 bases in the middle. Germline CDR1 is MNHNS and CDR2 is SASEGT. The CDR3 is CASSEQRGGTDTQYF. For the CDR3, the DNA is TGTGCCAGCAGTGAACAGAGGGGTGGCACAGATACGCAGTATTTT.

The chain couples TRBV12-3 or TRBV12-4 to TRBJ1-1; no definite D call. V lost 5 bases and J 11 bases, leaving 12 bases between the germline ends. The CDR3 is 11 amino acids. The CDR3 reads CASSTDYLAFF. CDR3 in DNA: TGTGCCAGCAGTACGGACTATTTGGCTTTCTTT.